This T cell receptor (beta chain) emerged from a study of Graves' ophthalmopathy and Graves' hyperthyroidism. This clonotype was detected ten times or more. Amplification of the TCR beta CDR3 regions used RNA transcripts (as template). A first-round RT-PCR used HTBI primers, followed by a second-round multiplex PCR. TCRdb reprocessed the multiplex PCR reads via MiXCR and lists one record per CDR3 protein. The sample has approximately 160,000 distinct CDR3 sequences; 37% are singletons. Orbital computed tomography, together with clinical symptoms, serum thyroxine, TRAb and thyroid ultrasound, was used for diagnosis. With 4 bases removed from V and 3 bases from J, the gap between germline ends came to 12 bases. This CDR3 contains 14 residues. Germline loops: CDR1 ENHRY, CDR2 SYGVKD.

This sequence was found in a woman in her thirties or forties with Graves' ophthalmopathy. The sequenced material came from peripheral blood. The chain carries TRBV10-3 and TRBJ1-2; perhaps TRBD1 as D (5 bases). This CDR3 reads CAISALSRDYGYTF. The CDR3 nucleotides read TGTGCCATCAGTGCCCTGTCCAGGGACTATGGCTACACCTTC.